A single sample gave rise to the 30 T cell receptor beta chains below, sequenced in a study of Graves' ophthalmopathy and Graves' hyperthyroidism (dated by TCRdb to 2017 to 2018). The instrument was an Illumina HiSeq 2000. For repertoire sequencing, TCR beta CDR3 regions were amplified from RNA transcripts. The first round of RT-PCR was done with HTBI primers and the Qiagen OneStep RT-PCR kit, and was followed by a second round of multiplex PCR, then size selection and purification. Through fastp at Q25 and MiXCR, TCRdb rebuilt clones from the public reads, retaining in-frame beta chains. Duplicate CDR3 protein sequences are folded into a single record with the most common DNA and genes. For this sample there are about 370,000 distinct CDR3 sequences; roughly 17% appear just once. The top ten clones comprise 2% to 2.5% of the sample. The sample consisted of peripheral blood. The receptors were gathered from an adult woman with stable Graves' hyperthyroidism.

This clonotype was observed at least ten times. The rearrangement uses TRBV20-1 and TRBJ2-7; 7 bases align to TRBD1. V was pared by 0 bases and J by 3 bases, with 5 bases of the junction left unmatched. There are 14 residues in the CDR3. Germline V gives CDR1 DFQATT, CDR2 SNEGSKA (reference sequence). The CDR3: CSARDTDRVYEQYF. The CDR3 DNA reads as TGCAGTGCTAGAGACACAGACAGGGTCTACGAGCAGTACTTC.

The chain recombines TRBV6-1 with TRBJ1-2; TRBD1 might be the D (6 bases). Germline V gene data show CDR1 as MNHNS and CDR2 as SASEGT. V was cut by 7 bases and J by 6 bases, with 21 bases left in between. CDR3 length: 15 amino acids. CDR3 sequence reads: CASTVDGGRWDGYTF. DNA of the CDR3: TGTGCCAGCACCGTCGATGGGGGCAGGTGGGATGGCTACACCTTC.

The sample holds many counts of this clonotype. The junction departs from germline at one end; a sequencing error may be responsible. CDR3 sequence: CASSFGTEAFF. The CDR3 DNA is TGTGCCAGCAGTTTCGGGACTGAAGCTTTCTTT. V is TRBV5-1 and J is TRBJ1-1; D not resolved. This CDR3 comprises 11 residues. From germline, CDR1 is SGHRS and CDR2 YFSETQ.

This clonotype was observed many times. CDR3 region: CASSTSRSSSYEQYF. CDR3 sequence (DNA): TGTGCCAGCAGCACTAGCCGTTCAAGCTCCTACGAGCAGTACTTC. The chain uses TRBV11-2 and TRBJ2-7; a possible D gene is TRBD2 (6 bases). CDR3 size: 15 residues. Per germline, CDR1 SGHAT and CDR2 FQNNGV. The V and J ends lost 5 bases and 0 bases respectively, with 14 bases between them. The whole variable domain, remainder taken from reference TRBV11-2 and TRBJ2-7, is EAGVAQSPRYKIIEKRQSVAFWCNPISGHATLYWYQQILGQGPKLLIQFQNNGVVDDSQLPKDRFSAERLKGVDSTLKIQPAKLEDSAVYLCASSTSRSSSYEQYFGPGTRLTVT.

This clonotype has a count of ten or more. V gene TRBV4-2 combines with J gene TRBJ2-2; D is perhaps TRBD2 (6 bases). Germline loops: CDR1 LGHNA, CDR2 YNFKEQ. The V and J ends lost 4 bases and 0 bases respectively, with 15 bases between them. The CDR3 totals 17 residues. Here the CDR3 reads CASSPAQGGANTGELFF. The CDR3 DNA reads TGTGCCAGCAGCCCAGCCCAGGGAGGCGCGAACACCGGGGAGCTGTTTTTT.

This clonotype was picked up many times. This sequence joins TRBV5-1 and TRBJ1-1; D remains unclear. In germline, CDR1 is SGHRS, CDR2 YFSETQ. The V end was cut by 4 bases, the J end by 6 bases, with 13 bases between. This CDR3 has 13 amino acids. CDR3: CASSLGSSAEAFF. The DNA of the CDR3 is TGCGCCAGCAGCCTCGGGTCGTCCGCTGAAGCTTTCTTT.

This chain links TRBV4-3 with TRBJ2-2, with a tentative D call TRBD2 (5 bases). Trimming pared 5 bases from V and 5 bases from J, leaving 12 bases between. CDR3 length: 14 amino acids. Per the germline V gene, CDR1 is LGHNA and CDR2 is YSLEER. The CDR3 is CASSEAGKTGELFF. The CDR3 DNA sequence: TGCGCCAGCAGCGAAGCCGGGAAAACCGGGGAGCTGTTTTTT.

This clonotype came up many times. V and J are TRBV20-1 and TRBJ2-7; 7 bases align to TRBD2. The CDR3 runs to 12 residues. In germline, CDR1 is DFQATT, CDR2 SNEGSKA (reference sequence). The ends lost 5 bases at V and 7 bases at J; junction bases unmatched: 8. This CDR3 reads CSAPLPGGEQYF. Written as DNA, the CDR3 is TGCAGTGCTCCGTTGCCCGGGGGGGAGCAGTACTTC.

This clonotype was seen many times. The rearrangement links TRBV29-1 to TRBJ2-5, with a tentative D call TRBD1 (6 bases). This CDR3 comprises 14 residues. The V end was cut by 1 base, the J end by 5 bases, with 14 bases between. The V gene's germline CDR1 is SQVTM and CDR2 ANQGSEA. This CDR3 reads CSVEGLGADETQYF. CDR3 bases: TGCAGCGTTGAAGGGTTGGGGGCGGATGAGACCCAGTACTTC.

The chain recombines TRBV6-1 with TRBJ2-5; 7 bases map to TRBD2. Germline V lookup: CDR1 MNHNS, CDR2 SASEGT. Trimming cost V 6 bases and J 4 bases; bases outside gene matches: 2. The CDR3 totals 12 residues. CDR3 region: CASSAGAETQYF. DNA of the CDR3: TGTGCCAGCAGCGCGGGAGCAGAGACCCAGTACTTC.

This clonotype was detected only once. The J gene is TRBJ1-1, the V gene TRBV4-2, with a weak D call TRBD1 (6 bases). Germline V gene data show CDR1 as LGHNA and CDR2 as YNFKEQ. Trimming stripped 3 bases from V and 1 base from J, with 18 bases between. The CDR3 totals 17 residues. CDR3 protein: CASSQVRGGAKNTEAFF. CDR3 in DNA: TGTGCCAGCAGCCAGGTTCGAGGGGGGGCGAAGAACACTGAAGCTTTCTTT.

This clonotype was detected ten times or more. CDR3 protein: CATSDLSRDTGELFF. CDR3 nucleotide sequence: TGTGCCACCAGTGATTTGTCCAGGGACACCGGGGAGCTGTTTTTT. V is TRBV24-1 and J is TRBJ2-2, with D tentatively TRBD1 (5 bases). Looked up from germline, CDR1 is KGHDR and CDR2 is SFDVKD. Trimming took off 0 bases at V and 3 bases at J, with 7 bases between the two ends. The CDR3 is 15 residues long.

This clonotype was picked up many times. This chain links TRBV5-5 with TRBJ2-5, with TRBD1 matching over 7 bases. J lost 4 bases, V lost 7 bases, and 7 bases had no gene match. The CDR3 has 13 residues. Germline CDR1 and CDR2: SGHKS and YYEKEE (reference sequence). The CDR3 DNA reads TGTGCCAGCGACATGAAGGGGGCAGAGACCCAGTACTTC. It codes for CASDMKGAETQYF.

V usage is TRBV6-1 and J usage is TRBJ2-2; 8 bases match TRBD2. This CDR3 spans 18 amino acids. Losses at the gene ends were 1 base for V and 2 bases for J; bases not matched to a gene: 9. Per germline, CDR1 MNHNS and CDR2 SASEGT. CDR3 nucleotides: TGTGCCAGCAGTGAAGTAGGGCGGGGGGCGCGAAACACCGGGGAGCTGTTTTTT. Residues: CASSEVGRGARNTGELFF.

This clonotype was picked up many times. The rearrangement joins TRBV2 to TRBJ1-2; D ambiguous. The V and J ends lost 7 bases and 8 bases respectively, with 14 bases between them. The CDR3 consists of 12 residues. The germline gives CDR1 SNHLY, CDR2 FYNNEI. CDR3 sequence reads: CASKILLGGYTF. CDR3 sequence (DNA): TGTGCCAGCAAAATCCTCCTGGGGGGCTACACCTTC. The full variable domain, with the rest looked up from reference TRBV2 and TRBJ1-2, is EPEVTQTPSHQVTQMGQEVILRCVPISNHLYFYWYRQILGQKVEFLVSFYNNEISEKSEIFDDQFSVERPDGSNFTLKIRSTKLEDSAMYFCASKILLGGYTFGSGTRLTVV.

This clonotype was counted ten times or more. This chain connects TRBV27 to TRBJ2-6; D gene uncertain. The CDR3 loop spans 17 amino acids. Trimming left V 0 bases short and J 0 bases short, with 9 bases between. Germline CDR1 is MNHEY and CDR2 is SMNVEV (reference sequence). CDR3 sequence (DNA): TGTGCCAGCAGTTTATCCAGTAGTAGCTCTGGGGCCAACGTCCTGACTTTC. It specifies CASSLSSSSSGANVLTF.

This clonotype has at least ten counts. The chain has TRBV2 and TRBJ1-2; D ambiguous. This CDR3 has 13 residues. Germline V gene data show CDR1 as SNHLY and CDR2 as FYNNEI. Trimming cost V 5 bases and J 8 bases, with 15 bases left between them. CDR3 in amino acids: CASSLRYPIGYTF. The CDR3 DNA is TGTGCCAGCAGTTTACGGTATCCCATCGGCTACACCTTC.

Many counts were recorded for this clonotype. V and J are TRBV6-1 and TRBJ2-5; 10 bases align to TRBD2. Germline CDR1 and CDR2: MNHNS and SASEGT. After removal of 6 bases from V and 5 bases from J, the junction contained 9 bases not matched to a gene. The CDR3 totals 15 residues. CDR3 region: CASRPPGLAWETQYF. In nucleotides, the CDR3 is TGTGCCAGCAGGCCTCCGGGACTAGCGTGGGAGACCCAGTACTTC.

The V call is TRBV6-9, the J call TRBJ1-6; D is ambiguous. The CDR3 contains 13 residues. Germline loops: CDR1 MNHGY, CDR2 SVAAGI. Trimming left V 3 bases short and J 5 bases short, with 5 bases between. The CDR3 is CASSYSHNSPLHF. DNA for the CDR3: TGTGCCAGCAGTTACTCGCATAATTCACCCCTCCACTTT.

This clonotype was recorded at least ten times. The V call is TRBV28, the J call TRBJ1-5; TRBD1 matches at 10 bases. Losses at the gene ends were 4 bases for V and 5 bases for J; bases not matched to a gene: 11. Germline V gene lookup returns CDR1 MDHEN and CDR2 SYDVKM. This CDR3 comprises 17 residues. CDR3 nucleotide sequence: TGTGCCAGCAGTTCCCTTTTTGGAGGACAGGGGGATCAGCCCCAGCATTTT. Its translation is CASSSLFGGQGDQPQHF.

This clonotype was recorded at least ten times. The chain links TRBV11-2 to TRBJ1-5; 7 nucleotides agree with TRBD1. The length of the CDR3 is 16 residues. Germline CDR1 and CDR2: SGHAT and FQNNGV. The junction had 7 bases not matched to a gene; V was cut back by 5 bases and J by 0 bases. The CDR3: CASSPPGQHSNQPQHF. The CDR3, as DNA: TGTGCCAGCAGCCCCCCGGGACAGCATAGCAATCAGCCCCAGCATTTT.

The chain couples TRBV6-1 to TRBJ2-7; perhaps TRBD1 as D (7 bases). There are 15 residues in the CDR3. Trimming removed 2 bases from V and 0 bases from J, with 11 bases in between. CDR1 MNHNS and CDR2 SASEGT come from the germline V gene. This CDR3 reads CASSERGTVSYEQYF. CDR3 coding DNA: TGTGCCAGCAGTGAACGGGGGACAGTCTCCTACGAGCAGTACTTC.

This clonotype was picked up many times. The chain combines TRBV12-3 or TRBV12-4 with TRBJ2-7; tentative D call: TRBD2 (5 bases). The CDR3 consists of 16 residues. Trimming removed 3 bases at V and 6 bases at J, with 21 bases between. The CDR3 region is CASSFVTRTPYREQYF. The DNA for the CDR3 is TGTGCCAGCAGTTTTGTTACAAGGACTCCGTACCGCGAGCAGTACTTC.

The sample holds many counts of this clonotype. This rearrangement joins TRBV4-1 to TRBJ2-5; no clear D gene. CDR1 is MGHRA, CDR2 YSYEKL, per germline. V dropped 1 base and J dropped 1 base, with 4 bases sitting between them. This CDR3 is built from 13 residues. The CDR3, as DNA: TGCGCCAGCAGCCAAGTCTTCCAAGAGACCCAGTACTTC. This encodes CASSQVFQETQYF.

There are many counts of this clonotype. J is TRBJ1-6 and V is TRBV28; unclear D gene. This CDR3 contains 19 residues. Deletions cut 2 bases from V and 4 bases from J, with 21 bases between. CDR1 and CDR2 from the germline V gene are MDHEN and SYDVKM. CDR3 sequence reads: CASSLRTWKTPTYNSPLHF. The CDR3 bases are TGTGCCAGCAGTTTACGAACTTGGAAAACACCCACATATAATTCACCCCTCCACTTT.

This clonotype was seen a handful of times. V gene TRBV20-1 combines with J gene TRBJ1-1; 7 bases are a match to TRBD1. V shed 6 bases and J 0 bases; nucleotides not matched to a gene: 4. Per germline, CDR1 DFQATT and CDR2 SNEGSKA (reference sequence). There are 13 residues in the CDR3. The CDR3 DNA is TGCAGTGCCCCGACAGGGATGAACACTGAAGCTTTCTTT. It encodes CSAPTGMNTEAFF.

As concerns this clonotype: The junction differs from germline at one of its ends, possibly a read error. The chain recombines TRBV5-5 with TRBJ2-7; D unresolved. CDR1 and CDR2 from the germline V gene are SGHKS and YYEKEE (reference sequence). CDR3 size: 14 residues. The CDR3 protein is CASSLVDTSYDQYF. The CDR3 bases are TGTGCCAGCAGCTTGGTAGATACCTCCTACGATCAGTACTTC. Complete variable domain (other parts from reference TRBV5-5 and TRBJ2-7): DAGVTQSPTHLIKTRGQQVTLRCSPISGHKSVSWYQQVLGQGPQFIFQYYEKEERGRGNFPDRFSARQFPNYSSELNVNALLLGDSALYLCASSLVDTSYDQYFGPGTRLTVT.

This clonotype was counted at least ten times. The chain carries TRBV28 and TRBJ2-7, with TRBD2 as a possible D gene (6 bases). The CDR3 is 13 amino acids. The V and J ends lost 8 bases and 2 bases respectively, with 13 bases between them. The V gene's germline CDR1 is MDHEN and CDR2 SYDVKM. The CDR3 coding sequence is TGTGCCAGCTACCCTGGGGGGACCTACGAGCAGTACTTC. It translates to CASYPGGTYEQYF.

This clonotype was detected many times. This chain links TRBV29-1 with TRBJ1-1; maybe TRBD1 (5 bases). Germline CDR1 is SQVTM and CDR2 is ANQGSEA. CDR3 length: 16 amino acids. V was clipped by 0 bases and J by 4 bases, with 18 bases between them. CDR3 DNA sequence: TGCAGCGTTGAAGATCCCCCAGGGAGGGTAGGCACTGAAGCTTTCTTT. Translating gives CSVEDPPGRVGTEAFF.

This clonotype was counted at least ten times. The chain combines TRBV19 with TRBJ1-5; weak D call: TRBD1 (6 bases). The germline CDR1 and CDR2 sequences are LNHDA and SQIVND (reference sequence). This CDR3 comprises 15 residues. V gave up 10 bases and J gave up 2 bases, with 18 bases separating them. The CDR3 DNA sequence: TGTGCCACAACCCGAGGGGGAAGGGGCAATCAGCCCCAGCATTTT. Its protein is CATTRGGRGNQPQHF. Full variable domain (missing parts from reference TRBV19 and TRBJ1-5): DGGITQSPKYLFRKEGQNVTLSCEQNLNHDAMYWYRQDPGQGLRLIYYSQIVNDFQKGDIAEGYSVSREKKESFPLTVTSAQKNPTAFYLCATTRGGRGNQPQHFGDGTRLSIL.